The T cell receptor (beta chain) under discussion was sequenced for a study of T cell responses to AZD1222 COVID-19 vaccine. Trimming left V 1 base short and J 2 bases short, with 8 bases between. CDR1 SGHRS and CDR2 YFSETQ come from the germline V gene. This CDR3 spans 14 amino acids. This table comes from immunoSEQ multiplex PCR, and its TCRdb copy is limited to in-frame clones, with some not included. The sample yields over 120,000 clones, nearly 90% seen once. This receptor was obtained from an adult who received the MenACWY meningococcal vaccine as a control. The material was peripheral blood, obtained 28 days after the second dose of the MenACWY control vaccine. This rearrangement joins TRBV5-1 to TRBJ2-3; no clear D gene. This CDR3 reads CASSLRQLTDTQYF. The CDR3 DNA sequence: TGCGCCAGCAGCTTGAGGCAGCTCACAGATACGCAGTATTTT.